The 27 T cell receptor beta chains below come from one sample, sequenced in a study of OX40 agonist ivuxolimab in advanced cancers. Clones were sequenced by immunoSEQ multiplex PCR, and TCRdb holds only the in-frame ones, with some missing. The sample holds 48,000 or so clones; around 80% are singletons and the top ten take around 7.8%. The specimen comprised CD4+ or CD8+ T cells sorted from blood, sampled in a trial of the OX40 agonist ivuxolimab. All receptors come from an adult with an advanced solid tumor such as melanoma, head and neck, liver or kidney cancer.

This chain connects TRBV29-1 to TRBJ1-4, with no clear D. V lost 1 base and J 8 bases, leaving 14 bases between the germline ends. The germline gives CDR1 SQVTM, CDR2 ANQGSEA. CDR3 length equals 14 residues. The CDR3 DNA sequence: TGCAGCGTTGAAGGGCCCGGGGTAAAGGAAAAACTGTTTTTT. Amino acid sequence: CSVEGPGVKEKLFF. Filled out from reference TRBV29-1 and TRBJ1-4, the complete variable domain reads SAVISQKPSRDICQRGTSLTIQCQVDSQVTMMFWYRQQPGQSLTLIATANQGSEATYESGFVIDKFPISRPNLTFSTLTVSNMSPEDSSIYLCSVEGPGVKEKLFFGSGTQLSVL.

The rearrangement links TRBV5-1 to TRBJ2-7; TRBD1 might be the D (6 bases). Trimming cost V 0 bases and J 0 bases, with 7 bases left between them. Germline V gene sequence: CDR1 SGHRS, CDR2 YFSETQ. The length of the CDR3 is 14 residues. CDR3 amino acids: CASSLARGSYEQYF. In nucleotides, the CDR3 is TGCGCCAGCAGCTTGGCCAGGGGCTCCTACGAGCAGTACTTC.

J is TRBJ2-2 and V is TRBV11-3; possible D gene TRBD1, 5 bases. Germline CDR1 reads SGHNT; CDR2 reads YENEEA. The CDR3 consists of 20 residues. The germline V and J ends were trimmed by 4 bases and 2 bases, with 26 bases remaining between them. The CDR3 is CASSSVYWGSPPFNTGELFF. The CDR3 DNA reads TGTGCCAGCAGCTCCGTTTATTGGGGCTCCCCGCCCTTTAACACCGGGGAGCTGTTTTTT.

The sample holds a few counts of this clone. The rearrangement joins TRBV19 to TRBJ2-7; 9 positions agree with TRBD2. This CDR3 spans 15 amino acids. The V and J ends lost 5 bases and 0 bases, in that order; junction bases with no gene match: 5. Looked up from germline, CDR1 is LNHDA and CDR2 is SQIVND (reference sequence). The CDR3 region has the DNA TGTGCCAGTAGTCCAGATAGCGGGAGCTCCTACGAGCAGTACTTC. Translated: CASSPDSGSSYEQYF.

In DNA, the CDR3 is TGTGCCAGCTCACCGAGGTACGGAGAGACCCAGTACTTC. Translation gives CASSPRYGETQYF. V and J are TRBV18 and TRBJ2-5, with D unclear. The CDR3 has 13 residues. The V end lost 3 bases, the J end lost 4 bases, and 9 bases lay between the germline ends. The germline gives CDR1 KGHSH, CDR2 LQKENI.

The chain recombines TRBV6-1 with TRBJ2-7, with D tentatively TRBD1 (6 bases). The germline V and J ends were trimmed by 5 bases and 4 bases, with 12 bases remaining between them. The germline CDR1 and CDR2 sequences are MNHNS and SASEGT. The CDR3 length is 13 residues. DNA of the CDR3: TGTGCCAGCAGTCTGAGGGACAATTACGAGCAGTACTTC. Translated: CASSLRDNYEQYF.

This chain connects TRBV27 to TRBJ1-2; D is perhaps TRBD1 (5 bases). Trimming pared 6 bases from V and 2 bases from J, leaving 16 bases between. Germline CDR1 and CDR2: MNHEY and SMNVEV (reference sequence). The CDR3 totals 15 residues. CDR3 nucleotide sequence: TGTGCCAGCAGCCCCTTCAGGGCAGCGAACTATGGCTACACCTTC. Protein sequence: CASSPFRAANYGYTF.

V and J are TRBV6-1 and TRBJ2-2; TRBD2 might be the D (6 bases). V lost 2 bases, J lost 5 bases, and 15 bases lay in between. CDR3 length: 16 amino acids. From germline, CDR1 is MNHNS and CDR2 SASEGT. This CDR3 is CASSELATMVTGELFF. For the CDR3, the DNA is TGTGCCAGCAGTGAACTAGCGACCATGGTAACCGGGGAGCTGTTTTTT.

The rearrangement links TRBV5-1 to TRBJ2-2, with 8 bases aligning to TRBD1. CDR3 length equals 16 residues. Per germline, CDR1 SGHRS and CDR2 YFSETQ. The trim removed 0 bases at V and 7 bases at J, leaving 8 bases unmatched. CDR3 amino acids: CASSLGQGAQGGELFF. For the CDR3, the DNA is TGCGCCAGCAGCTTGGGCCAGGGGGCGCAGGGCGGGGAGCTGTTTTTT.

This clone is a singleton in its sample. The chain recombines TRBV6-1 with TRBJ1-1; D is perhaps TRBD1 (6 bases). This CDR3 spans 14 amino acids. Germline loops: CDR1 MNHNS, CDR2 SASEGT. Trimming took 2 bases from V and 4 from J, leaving 11 bases between them. The CDR3 here is CASSEKGGGTEAFF. CDR3 bases: TGTGCCAGCAGTGAAAAGGGGGGCGGCACTGAAGCTTTCTTT.

The chain combines TRBV28 with TRBJ2-1, with 15 positions matching TRBD2. The germline V gene encodes CDR1 MDHEN and CDR2 SYDVKM. The CDR3 has 17 amino acids. The ends lost 4 bases at V and 6 bases at J; junction bases unmatched: 7. The CDR3 is CASSWTSGRAASNEQFF. The CDR3 nucleotides are TGTGCCAGCAGTTGGACTAGCGGGAGGGCCGCTTCCAATGAGCAGTTCTTC.

The V call is TRBV5-1, the J call TRBJ1-3; D perhaps matches TRBD1 (5 bases). Germline values: CDR1 SGHRS, CDR2 YFSETQ. This CDR3 comprises 14 residues. Trimming took off 5 bases at V and 8 bases at J, with 17 bases between the two ends. The CDR3 DNA sequence: TGCGCCAGCAGGGGGGGATCCAACCGAGACACCATATATTTT. Amino acids: CASRGGSNRDTIYF.

This clone has just a few counts. The V and J genes are TRBV18 and TRBJ2-5; a weak D match, TRBD1 (6 bases). Trimming pared 3 bases from V and 5 bases from J, leaving 16 bases between. Germline V gene lookup returns CDR1 KGHSH and CDR2 LQKENI. The CDR3 runs 15 residues. The CDR3 loop is CASSPRPYRDETQYF. As DNA, the CDR3 is TGTGCCAGCTCACCTAGGCCTTACAGGGACGAGACCCAGTACTTC.

V gene TRBV19 combines with J gene TRBJ2-1; D perhaps matches TRBD1 (6 bases). CDR1 and CDR2 (germline): LNHDA, SQIVND (reference sequence). The CDR3 has 16 amino acids. V gave up 4 bases and J gave up 4 bases, with 17 bases separating them. CDR3 amino acids: CASSTAATGIYNEQFF. The CDR3 nucleotides read TGTGCCAGTAGTACGGCCGCAACAGGGATTTACAATGAGCAGTTCTTC.

The rearrangement links TRBV6-6 to TRBJ2-7; 7 nucleotides line up with TRBD1. Germline V gene lookup returns CDR1 MNHNY and CDR2 SVGAGI (reference sequence). The CDR3 is made up of 13 amino acids. After removal of 10 bases from V and 2 bases from J, the junction contained 8 bases not matched to a gene. The CDR3 is CATRERGPYEQYF. CDR3 coding DNA: TGTGCCACCAGAGAGAGGGGGCCCTACGAGCAGTACTTC.

The chain is built from TRBV2 and TRBJ2-3, with D maybe TRBD2 (6 bases). Germline-derived CDR1 and CDR2 are SNHLY and FYNNEI. V was trimmed by 6 bases and J by 4 bases, leaving 11 bases between them. CDR3 length: 13 amino acids. The CDR3 coding sequence is TGTGCCAGCAGCGGGAGTGGCGCAGATACGCAGTATTTT. Encoded protein: CASSGSGADTQYF.

The J gene is TRBJ2-7, the V gene TRBV7-9; TRBD1 might be the D (6 bases). CDR3 length: 13 amino acids. Trimming removed 2 bases at V and 6 bases at J, with 11 bases between. Germline values: CDR1 SEHNR, CDR2 FQNEAQ (reference sequence). The CDR3 spells CASSLRTDSEQYF. The CDR3 DNA reads as TGTGCCAGCAGCTTACGGACAGACAGCGAGCAGTACTTC.

In the case of this clone: At one boundary the junction diverges from the germline segment, which might be a read error. The chain has TRBV5-1 and TRBJ1-6; 10 bases agree with TRBD1. Germline CDR1 is SGHRS and CDR2 is YFSETQ. The CDR3 is made up of 14 amino acids. CDR3: CASSWGQGNSPLHF. The DNA of the CDR3 is TGTGCCAGCAGCTGGGGACAGGGGAATTCACCCCTCCACTTT.

The J gene is TRBJ2-5, the V gene TRBV10-1, with D possibly matching TRBD2 (5 bases). Per the germline V gene, CDR1 is WNHNN and CDR2 is SYGVQD (reference sequence). V was shortened by 4 bases and J by 9 bases, with 15 bases between the two germline ends. The CDR3 loop spans 13 amino acids. The CDR3 region is CASSVGREGAQYF. CDR3 DNA sequence: TGCGCCAGCAGTGTCGGACGGGAAGGAGCCCAGTACTTC.

The V and J genes are TRBV4-3 and TRBJ2-7; tentative D call: TRBD1 (5 bases). Germline CDR1 is LGHNA and CDR2 is YSLEER. The CDR3 totals 16 residues. Trimming took 1 base from V and 2 from J, leaving 15 bases between them. This chain's CDR3 is CASSQGTPTNPYEQYF. For the CDR3, the DNA is TGCGCCAGCAGCCAAGGGACACCAACAAACCCCTACGAGCAGTACTTC.

The V gene is TRBV27, the J gene TRBJ2-3, with no clear D. V was trimmed by 5 bases and J by 1 base, leaving 13 bases between them. Germline lookup yields CDR1 MNHEY and CDR2 SMNVEV (reference sequence). The CDR3 covers 15 residues. CDR3 region: CASSPPIPRTDTQYF. CDR3 DNA sequence: TGTGCCAGCAGTCCACCGATCCCTCGCACAGATACGCAGTATTTT.

The chain uses TRBV10-1 and TRBJ2-3; D is possibly TRBD2 (6 bases). V gave up 6 bases and J gave up 6 bases, with 19 bases separating them. This CDR3 has 15 amino acids. Germline V gives CDR1 WNHNN, CDR2 SYGVQD (reference sequence). The CDR3: CASSLTRSVGDTQYF. CDR3 sequence (DNA): TGCGCCAGCAGCCTGACTAGAAGCGTAGGGGATACGCAGTATTTT.

The rearrangement links TRBV7-9 to TRBJ2-5; D is unresolved. Germline CDR1 reads SEHNR; CDR2 reads FQNEAQ (reference sequence). Trimming pared 5 bases from V and 2 bases from J, leaving 12 bases between. The CDR3 has 14 residues. CDR3: CASSPYGPQETQYF. The CDR3 coding sequence is TGTGCCAGCAGCCCATACGGACCTCAAGAGACCCAGTACTTC.

This chain links TRBV19 with TRBJ2-5, with D unresolved. Trimming left V 3 bases short and J 4 bases short, with 9 bases between. The germline V gene has CDR1 LNHDA and CDR2 SQIVND (reference sequence). This CDR3 has 13 amino acids. Here the CDR3 DNA reads TGTGCCAGTAGTATTGCTGTTGGAGAGACCCAGTACTTC. Protein sequence: CASSIAVGETQYF. Complete variable domain (other parts from reference TRBV19 and TRBJ2-5): DGGITQSPKYLFRKEGQNVTLSCEQNLNHDAMYWYRQDPGQGLRLIYYSQIVNDFQKGDIAEGYSVSREKKESFPLTVTSAQKNPTAFYLCASSIAVGETQYFGPGTRLLVL.

This clone was seen only once. The J gene is TRBJ2-7, the V gene TRBV10-3; D uncertain. Germline CDR1 is ENHRY and CDR2 is SYGVKD. With 11 bases removed from V and 1 base from J, the gap between germline ends came to 18 bases. CDR3 length: 14 residues. The CDR3 loop reads CASRFQSDSYEQYF. CDR3 nucleotides: TGTGCCTCCCGTTTCCAATCTGATTCCTACGAGCAGTACTTC.

The rearrangement links TRBV11-3 to TRBJ2-4, with D perhaps TRBD2 (5 bases). Germline CDR1 reads SGHNT; CDR2 reads YENEEA. V was clipped by 1 base and J by 0 bases, with 19 bases between them. This CDR3 is 19 amino acids long. The CDR3 DNA reads as TGTGCCAGCAGCTTAGGGGGAGTGTGGGATTCTTTAGCCAAAAACATTCAGTACTTC. This gives the protein CASSLGGVWDSLAKNIQYF.

As regards this clone: The same CDR3 is also encoded by other DNA sequences in this sample. The chain couples TRBV11-2 to TRBJ2-3; D unresolved. The germline gives CDR1 SGHAT, CDR2 FQNNGV. This CDR3 contains 11 residues. The V end lost 6 bases, the J end lost 4 bases, and 5 bases lay between the germline ends. CDR3 residues: CASSSADTQYF. In DNA, the CDR3 is TGTGCCAGCAGTTCAGCAGATACGCAGTATTTT.